This paragraph reports one T cell receptor beta chain. What this receptor recognizes is not known. No qualities accompany the bases; no much larger clone lies one base away. The CDR3 regions of human TCRbeta chains were analyzed by immunosequencing. The authors' pipeline ran thus. TCRs in the repertoires were compared against a reference library of SARS-CoV-2-specific TCRs that had been generated with the MIRA antigen-specificity platform. Breadth was defined as the fraction of unique TCRs that were SARS-CoV-2-associated. Depth was defined as the fraction of total T cells that were SARS-CoV-2-associated. Using the MIRA data, every spike-specific TCR was mapped to the spike region that the TCR reacted to and assigned to either a CD4 or a CD8 class. Log10-transformed breadth and depth values were compared by one-way ANOVA with Sidak's multiple comparisons tests. Not all clones reach the TCRdb copy of this immuneACCESS table, which keeps in-frame sequences only. Checked studies attribute under half of the gap to unresolved V genes and leave the rest unexplained. V, J and clone size are taken as reported in that table, and D and trimming were inferred from the DNA itself. The sample data list roughly 50,000 clones, and about three quarters of these were observed just once. Together, the top ten hold 6.6% of the sample.

The time point tag for this specimen amounts to: baseline before first vaccination. The vaccinee samples were drawn from two UK trials, COV001 and COV002, one of which was a single-blind randomized controlled phase 2/3 trial testing AZD1222 (ChAdOx1 nCoV-19) in healthy adults. For TCRbeta chain sequencing, PBMC samples were collected from trial participants at day 0 and at day 28 after the second dose. The entry originates in a study of T cell responses to AZD1222 COVID-19 vaccine (dated by TCRdb to the early 2020s). General notes on the study: AZD1222 recipients whose second dose came at about 4 weeks and those whose second dose came at about 12 weeks were combined into one group, since spike-specific TCR depth and breadth did not differ between the two schedules. A total of more than 230 trial participants underwent TCR sequencing, of whom approximately 200 had received two doses of AZD1222 and about 25 had received two doses of the MenACWY control vaccine. Enrollment into the trials was organized by age into subgroups of 18-55, 56-69 and 70-plus years, and those subgroups contained roughly 150, 30 and 60 TCR-sequenced participants, respectively.

Here is what the overall study found, with its caveats: Spike-specific TCR breadth and depth rose significantly after two AZD1222 doses compared with day 0 and with MenACWY recipients. Conclusions about previously exposed vaccinees were limited because only 5 or 6 AZD1222 recipients were SARS-CoV-2 seropositive at baseline. In the small 56-69-year group, the increase in depth fell short of significance, most likely because of low power. Epitopes outside the regions mutated in the B.1.351 and B.1.1.7 variants were reportedly recognized by nearly half of the unique spike-specific TCRs. Vaccine-associated CD4 TCRs spanned the whole spike protein, with dominant responses in regions 160-218 and 743-854. Participants were mostly white British, with more females than males. The authors suggested clonal diversity may have been underestimated. Because no samples from the day 14 peak response were available, repertoires could be characterized only after the peak T cell response.

CDR1 and CDR2 were assigned from the germline V gene as MDHEN and SYDVKM. The CDR3 runs 14 residues from the cysteine to the phenylalanine. CDR3 DNA is the only sequence kept; it has 42 bases, read in frame from the first base. Deletion took 6 bases off V and 8 bases off J, with a span of 16 bases between the germline ends. The specimen comprised peripheral blood, sampled on day 0 of AZD1222 vaccination. The clonotype was recovered from an adult in good health. The V and J genes are TRBV28 and TRBJ1-4; a tentative D match to TRBD1 spans 5 bases. For the CDR3, the sequence is CASRSGDRREKLFF. DNA sequence: TGTGCCAGCAGGAGCGGGGACCGTAGAGAAAAACTGTTTTTT.